This T cell receptor beta chain was captured in a study of T cell responses to AZD1222 COVID-19 vaccine. Turning to the study itself: Analysis merged second doses at about 4 or about 12 weeks. Findings and caveats of the study: Repertoires were obtained only post-peak T cell response. Clonal diversity was possibly underestimated, and the donors were mostly white British, with more females. At 160-218 and 743-854, vaccine-associated CD4 TCRs were dominant, and they spanned spike.

A word on this clone: No antigen is known for it.

CDR1 SNHLY and CDR2 FYNNEI come from the germline V gene. V was shortened by 6 bases and J by 4 bases, with 13 bases between the two germline ends. The CDR3 extends over 14 amino acids. Generated by immunoSEQ multiplex PCR, the TCRdb table keeps only in-frame clones and is missing some. The sample lists about 110,000 clones, 87% seen once, with around 3.2% in the top ten. This chain joins TRBV2 and TRBJ1-3; D is uncertain. Sequences were derived from peripheral blood, sampled on day 0 of AZD1222 vaccination. The receptor comes from an adult in good health. The CDR3 sequence: CASSVTTVGNTIYF. CDR3 in DNA: TGTGCCAGCAGCGTGACAACCGTAGGAAACACCATATATTTT. The full variable domain, its missing parts supplied by reference TRBV2 and TRBJ1-3, is EPEVTQTPSHQVTQMGQEVILRCVPISNHLYFYWYRQILGQKVEFLVSFYNNEISEKSEIFDDQFSVERPDGSNFTLKIRSTKLEDSAMYFCASSVTTVGNTIYFGEGSWLTVV.